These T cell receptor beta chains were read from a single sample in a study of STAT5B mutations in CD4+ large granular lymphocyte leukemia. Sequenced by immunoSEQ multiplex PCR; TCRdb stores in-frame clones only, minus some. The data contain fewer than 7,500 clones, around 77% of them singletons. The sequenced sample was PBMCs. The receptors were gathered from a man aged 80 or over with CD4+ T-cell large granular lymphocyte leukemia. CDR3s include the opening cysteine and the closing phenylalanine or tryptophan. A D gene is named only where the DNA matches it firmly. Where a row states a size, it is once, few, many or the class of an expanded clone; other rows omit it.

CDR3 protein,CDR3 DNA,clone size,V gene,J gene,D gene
CASSPRAAYNEQFF,TGTGCCAGCAGTCCCAGGGCAGCCTACAATGAGCAGTTCTTC,once,TRBV27,TRBJ2-1,NA
CASSTGNSPLHF,TGTGCCAGCAGCACTGGAAATTCACCCCTCCACTTT,NA,TRBV13,TRBJ1-6,NA
CASSLARGGAMGYEQYF,TGTGCCAGCAGCTTGGCCAGGGGGGGGGCTATGGGATACGAGCAGTACTTC,NA,TRBV5-5,TRBJ2-7,NA
CATSRETRDTYGYTF,TGTGCCACCAGCAGGGAGACTCGGGACACGTATGGCTACACCTTC,NA,TRBV15,TRBJ1-2,NA
CASSMGPNTEAFF,TGTGCCAGTAGTATGGGACCTAACACTGAAGCTTTCTTT,NA,TRBV19,TRBJ1-1,NA
CASSVPRALNLYGYTF,TGTGCCAGTAGTGTACCCCGGGCCTTAAACTTATATGGCTACACCTTC,NA,TRBV19,TRBJ1-2,NA
CATEQSGGEAFF,TGTGCCACTGAGCAATCAGGAGGTGAAGCTTTCTTT,NA,TRBV10-3,TRBJ1-1,NA
CASSPDRVTGELFF,TGTGCCAGCAGTCCCGACAGGGTCACCGGGGAGCTGTTTTTT,NA,TRBV5-5,TRBJ2-2,TRBD1
CAWGTSGRAPKNIQYF,TGTGCCTGGGGGACTAGCGGGAGGGCCCCCAAAAACATTCAGTACTTC,NA,TRBV30,TRBJ2-4,TRBD2
CASSPGGKLFF,TGTGCCAGCAGCCCCGGGGGGAAACTGTTTTTT,NA,TRBV14,TRBJ1-4,NA
CASGGSSYEQYF,TGTGCCAGCGGAGGCAGCTCCTACGAGCAGTACTTC,NA,TRBV7-9,TRBJ2-7,NA
CASSLGSGGVSSYNEQFF,TGTGCCAGCAGCTTGGGTAGCGGGGGGGTCAGCTCCTACAATGAGCAGTTCTTC,NA,TRBV11-3,TRBJ2-1,TRBD2
CASSLLGELAETQYF,TGTGCCAGCAGCCTTCTCGGGGAGCTGGCCGAGACCCAGTACTTC,NA,TRBV7-9,TRBJ2-5,NA
CASSRGTNTGELFF,TGTGCCAGCAGCCGGGGGACGAACACCGGGGAGCTGTTTTTT,NA,TRBV27,TRBJ2-2,NA
CASSLGIGTYTEAFF,TGTGCCAGCAGCCTCGGGATCGGTACTTACACTGAAGCTTTCTTT,once,TRBV5-5,TRBJ1-1,NA
CAISGDGGANVLTF,TGTGCCATCAGTGGTGATGGTGGGGCCAACGTCCTGACTTTC,NA,TRBV10-3,TRBJ2-6,NA
CASSLGASHPIYNEQFF,TGTGCCAGCAGCTTAGGCGCGTCACACCCCATCTACAATGAGCAGTTCTTC,NA,TRBV7-9,TRBJ2-1,NA
CASSLGYPLNTEAFF,TGTGCCAGCAGCTTAGGATACCCATTGAACACTGAAGCTTTCTTT,NA,TRBV7-9,TRBJ1-1,NA
CASSLRTSGGEGDTQYF,TGTGCCAGCAGCCTAAGGACTAGCGGGGGGGAAGGAGATACGCAGTATTTT,NA,TRBV7-7,TRBJ2-3,TRBD2
CASRDLNRGAYEQYF,TGTGCCAGCAGGGACCTCAACCGGGGGGCCTACGAGCAGTACTTC,NA,TRBV6-5,TRBJ2-7,TRBD2
CASSATGTYNEQFF,TGCGCCAGCAGCGCGACAGGAACCTACAATGAGCAGTTCTTC,NA,TRBV5-1,TRBJ2-1,NA
CAWSVLGLTGEEAFF,TGTGCCTGGAGTGTATTAGGACTAACAGGGGAGGAAGCTTTCTTT,NA,TRBV30,TRBJ1-1,TRBD1
CASRPSGGNQETQYF,TGTGCCAGCAGGCCCAGCGGGGGGAACCAAGAGACCCAGTACTTC,NA,TRBV6-5,TRBJ2-5,TRBD2
CASSSGGNTIYF,TGTGCCAGCAGCTCGGGCGGAAACACCATATATTTT,NA,TRBV13,TRBJ1-3,NA
CASSPDLWSSYNEQFF,TGTGCCAGCAGCCCCGACTTGTGGAGCTCCTACAATGAGCAGTTCTTC,NA,TRBV7-6,TRBJ2-1,NA
CASIFGTGELFF,TGTGCCAGCATCTTCGGGACCGGGGAGCTGTTTTTT,once,TRBV2,TRBJ2-2,NA
CASSPQRKSNQPQHF,TGTGCCAGCTCACCACAAAGAAAGAGCAATCAGCCCCAGCATTTT,NA,TRBV18,TRBJ1-5,NA
CAISDGGLAGVSTDTQYF,TGTGCCATCAGTGACGGGGGGCTGGCGGGAGTAAGCACAGATACGCAGTATTTT,NA,TRBV10-3,TRBJ2-3,NA
CASSLRQGAEKTQYF,TGTGCCAGTTCCCTTCGACAGGGGGCGGAAAAGACCCAGTACTTC,NA,TRBV19,TRBJ2-5,TRBD1
CASRPQQDIYEQYF,TGTGCCAGCAGGCCCCAGCAGGACATCTACGAGCAGTACTTC,few,TRBV27,TRBJ2-7,NA
CATSRSNSAKNIQYF,TGTGCCACCAGCCGGTCAAATTCGGCCAAAAACATTCAGTACTTC,NA,TRBV15,TRBJ2-4,NA
CASSLAGLVDGEQFF,TGTGCCAGCAGCTTAGCAGGACTAGTCGACGGTGAGCAGTTCTTC,few,TRBV7-9,TRBJ2-1,TRBD2
CASSPRTGGTEAFF,TGCGCCAGCAGCCCCAGGACAGGGGGCACTGAAGCTTTCTTT,NA,TRBV5-1,TRBJ1-1,TRBD1
CASSFWGNHEQYF,TGCGCCAGCAGCTTTTGGGGGAACCACGAGCAGTACTTC,NA,TRBV5-1,TRBJ2-7,NA
CASSHPMKGKGAQETQYF,TGCGCCAGCAGCCACCCCATGAAAGGAAAGGGGGCTCAAGAGACCCAGTACTTC,NA,TRBV4-1,TRBJ2-5,TRBD1
CSVPRGDGYTF,TGCAGCGTCCCTCGGGGAGATGGCTACACCTTC,once,TRBV29-1,TRBJ1-2,NA
CASSYSQDRGEEEQYF,TGTGCCAGCAGTTACTCACAAGACAGGGGTGAAGAAGAGCAGTACTTC,NA,TRBV6-6,TRBJ2-7,TRBD1
CASSLEQGYGTEAFF,TGTGCCAGCAGCTTAGAACAGGGTTATGGCACTGAAGCTTTCTTT,once,TRBV7-2,TRBJ1-1,NA
CASSVDLRGGTEAFF,TGTGCCAGCAGCGTCGACCTCCGGGGTGGCACTGAAGCTTTCTTT,NA,TRBV9,TRBJ1-1,NA
CASSSGWNTEAFF,TGTGCCAGCAGTTCCGGGTGGAACACTGAAGCTTTCTTT,NA,TRBV7-3,TRBJ1-1,NA
CASSPGTGSSTDTQYF,TGCGCCAGCAGCCCGGGGACGGGATCTAGCACAGATACGCAGTATTTT,NA,TRBV4-1,TRBJ2-3,NA
CASSLPQIEAFF,TGTGCCAGCAGCTTACCCCAGATTGAAGCTTTCTTT,NA,TRBV7-9,TRBJ1-1,NA